This T cell receptor beta chain was found in a study of shared clonotypes between healthy human individuals. Background on the study: Sampling drew on donors who were a couple of women and a few men aged 18 to 49.

Notes on the study in general: In a few donors, about 5% of naive CD4 clonotypes appeared in common.

Produced via immunoSEQ multiplex PCR; TCRdb's table is partial and in-frame only. The table includes 550,000 to 650,000 clones, 96% detected once. CD45RO-negative, CCR7-selected cells formed the naive CD8 fraction, which excluded terminally differentiated effector memory CD45RA+ cells. Germline V CDR1 and CDR2: SGHVS, FQNEAQ. The V end was cut by 3 bases, the J end by 2 bases, with 8 bases between. This CDR3 has 14 amino acids. About this clone: Its specificity is not known.

This sequence originates from a woman aged 30 to 39 in good health. Sequenced material: naive CD8+ T cells sorted from blood. This chain uses TRBV7-8 with TRBJ2-1; D is perhaps TRBD1 or TRBD2 (5 bases each). CDR3: CASSFRDAYNEQFF. The DNA for the CDR3 is TGTGCCAGCAGCTTCCGGGACGCCTACAATGAGCAGTTCTTC.